This entry features one TCR beta chain sequence. Looked up from germline, CDR1 is MNHEY and CDR2 is SMNVEV (reference sequence). The CDR3 loop spans 16 amino acids. V lost 1 base and J 0 bases, leaving 10 bases between the germline ends. Preparation of the TCRbeta library involved a method that used unique molecular identifiers. MiXCR, applied by TCRdb to the PCR reads, yields one record per CDR3 protein. The sample consists of around 600,000 distinct CDR3 sequences, 23% of them appearing once. The data were taken from a study of T-cell reconstitution after alpha-beta-depleted transplantation in children.

The TCR originated in a boy under two years old who had a stem cell transplant for acute myeloid leukemia, so the T cells may come from the graft donor. V and J are TRBV27 and TRBJ2-1; D is possibly TRBD1 (5 bases). The source material was PBMCs, mostly from graft donor cells, sampled 360 days after TCRalphabeta/CD19-depleted stem cell transplant. The CDR3 DNA reads TGTGCCAGCAGTTTATGGGGCCGGAGCTCCTACAATGAGCAGTTCTTC. Its protein product is CASSLWGRSSYNEQFF.